This TCR beta chain was documented in a study of T cell repertoires in cytomegalovirus infection. Study observations and caveats: HLA-C-restricted CMV clonotypes gave the most frequent clonotype in two of eight donors.

V gave up 4 bases and J gave up 0 bases; unmatched junction bases: 7. The CDR3 is 16 residues long. Per germline, CDR1 LGHNA and CDR2 YSLEER. TCRdb called the reads again in MiXCR, with one record for every CDR3 protein. The sample has 80,000 to 130,000 distinct CDR3 sequences, 20% to 25% seen once; the top ten hold about 39%. This clonotype was observed a few times. Its specificity is unknown. The sample comprised CD8+ T cells from PBMCs. This sequence originates from a human donor in good health (CMV status not recorded). Some clones in this sample may be carry-over from other donors' samples. The chain recombines TRBV4-3 with TRBJ2-7; 9 bases agree with TRBD1. The CDR3 DNA is TGCGCCAGCAGCCCCCAGCGGACAGGGGCCTCCTACGAGCAGTACTTC. Encoded protein: CASSPQRTGASYEQYF.